A single sample gave rise to the 24 T cell receptor beta chains below, sequenced in a study of blood T cell repertoires in COVID-19. Clones were read by immunoSEQ multiplex PCR, and TCRdb kept only the in-frame ones, dropping some. Counted here are roughly 350,000 clones, 90% to 95% occurring once; the ten biggest clones make up around 3.3%. Sequenced: peripheral blood. These receptor sequences come from a woman aged 18 to 35 who had recovered from COVID-19.

The rearrangement uses TRBV7-9 and TRBJ2-1, with TRBD2 matching 12 bases. The CDR3 is 17 amino acids. V trimming: 4 bases; J trimming: 0 bases; junction bases outside the gene matches: 4. Germline V gives CDR1 SEHNR, CDR2 FQNEAQ (reference sequence). The DNA for the CDR3 is TGTGCCAGCAGCTCAGGACTAGCGGGACGCTCCTACAATGAGCAGTTCTTC. Amino acids: CASSSGLAGRSYNEQFF.

The CDR3 region is CASSSGGTKKTQETQYF. CDR3 coding DNA: TGTGCCAGCAGTTCGGGCGGGACCAAAAAGACACAAGAGACCCAGTACTTC. The rearrangement links TRBV27 to TRBJ2-5; D is perhaps TRBD2 (6 bases). Trimming pared 4 bases from V and 2 bases from J, leaving 20 bases between. Germline V lookup: CDR1 MNHEY, CDR2 SMNVEV (reference sequence). The CDR3 is made up of 17 amino acids.

This chain links TRBV7-9 with TRBJ1-2, with TRBD1 matching 11 bases. J was trimmed by 8 bases and V by 2 bases; bases with no gene match: 7. The CDR3 is 15 amino acids. Germline loops: CDR1 SEHNR, CDR2 FQNEAQ (reference sequence). CDR3 nucleotide sequence: TGTGCCAGCAGCTTACGGACAGGGGGCACGGAAGGCTACACCTTC. Translation: CASSLRTGGTEGYTF.

V gene TRBV27 combines with J gene TRBJ2-2; TRBD1 matches at 8 bases. This CDR3 has 16 amino acids. The V gene's germline CDR1 is MNHEY and CDR2 SMNVEV (reference sequence). V was clipped by 2 bases and J by 3 bases; unmatched bases: 5. CDR3 coding DNA: TGTGCCAGCAGTTTAGGGCAGGGGGCATACACCGGGGAGCTGTTTTTT. This translates into CASSLGQGAYTGELFF.

The DNA for the CDR3 is TGTGCCAGCAGCTTAGGGACAGGGGTCACAGATACGCAGTATTTT. This translates into CASSLGTGVTDTQYF. The chain uses TRBV7-9 and TRBJ2-3; TRBD1 matches 9 bases. Germline assignment: CDR1 SEHNR and CDR2 FQNEAQ (reference sequence). The CDR3 extends over 15 amino acids. The trim removed 1 base at V and 2 bases at J, leaving 1 base unmatched.

This clone was detected once. The rearrangement uses TRBV4-3 and TRBJ2-7, with 10 bases identical to TRBD2. Germline V gene data show CDR1 as LGHNA and CDR2 as YSLEER. V lost 2 bases to trimming and J lost 4 bases; unmatched junction nucleotides: 14. The CDR3 totals 18 residues. The CDR3 DNA sequence: TGCGCCAGCAGCCAAAAAAACCCCGAACCTAGCGGGAGTTACGAGCAGTACGTC. It codes for CASSQKNPEPSGSYEQYV.

CDR3 bases: TGTGCCAGCAGCCTAACCGGGAGAGGGGAATGGGTGTACAATGAGCAGTTCTTC. It specifies CASSLTGRGEWVYNEQFF. The J gene is TRBJ2-1, the V gene TRBV5-4, with TRBD2 as a possible D gene (6 bases). This CDR3 region has 18 residues. Trimming took 4 bases from V and 4 from J, leaving 24 bases between them. Germline-derived CDR1 and CDR2 are SGHNT and YYREEE (reference sequence).

This chain connects TRBV7-2 to TRBJ1-6, with D uncertain. This CDR3 has 16 residues. Germline V gene data show CDR1 as SGHTA and CDR2 as FQGNSA. Trimming removed 5 bases at V and 0 bases at J, with 11 bases between. The CDR3, as DNA: TGTGCCAGCAGCCGTCAGCGGAGCTCCTATAATTCACCCCTCCACTTT. It specifies CASSRQRSSYNSPLHF.

V and J are TRBV21-1 and TRBJ2-3; TRBD1 is the table's D call and was not checked against the DNA. TRBV21-1 is an annotated pseudogene. This CDR3 has 16 residues. CDR3 residues: CASSKGGRQARDTQYF. The DNA for the CDR3 is TGTGCCAGCAGCAAAGGGGGCAGGCAGGCAAGAGATACGCAGTATTTT.

The chain carries TRBV5-1 and TRBJ1-4; D is unclear. Germline V lookup: CDR1 SGHRS, CDR2 YFSETQ. The V end lost 1 base, the J end lost 8 bases, and 9 bases lay between the germline ends. CDR3 length equals 13 residues. DNA of the CDR3: TGCGCCAGCAGCTTGACAGTAAGGGAAAAACTGTTTTTT. Translated: CASSLTVREKLFF. Full variable domain (outside the CDR3, taken from reference TRBV5-1 and TRBJ1-4): KAGVTQTPRYLIKTRGQQVTLSCSPISGHRSVSWYQQTPGQGLQFLFEYFSETQRNKGNFPGRFSGRQFSNSRSEMNVSTLELGDSALYLCASSLTVREKLFFGSGTQLSVL.

The chain is built from TRBV4-3 and TRBJ2-1, with TRBD1 matching 7 bases. V lost 5 bases to trimming and J lost 6 bases; unmatched junction nucleotides: 10. Germline CDR1 reads LGHNA; CDR2 reads YSLEER. The CDR3 runs 15 residues. The CDR3 spells CASSFKQGLGNEQFF. Here the CDR3 DNA reads TGCGCCAGCAGCTTCAAACAGGGGTTGGGCAATGAGCAGTTCTTC.

The chain is built from TRBV29-1 and TRBJ1-5, with TRBD1 as a possible D gene (5 bases). The CDR3 is 13 residues long. Trimming cost V 4 bases and J 2 bases, with 9 bases left between them. Germline CDR1 and CDR2: SQVTM and ANQGSEA. CDR3 coding DNA: TGCAGCGTTGGGGGCATTGGCAATCAGCCCCAGCATTTT. Its translation: CSVGGIGNQPQHF.

CDR3 sequence (DNA): TGTGCCATCAGCCCCCTAGCGGGAGACGTTCGGGAGCAGTTCTTC. It encodes CAISPLAGDVREQFF. The rearrangement uses TRBV10-3 and TRBJ2-1; 10 positions agree with TRBD2. In germline, CDR1 is ENHRY, CDR2 SYGVKD. The CDR3 is made up of 15 amino acids. V gave up 6 bases and J gave up 10 bases; unmatched junction bases: 12.

The chain carries TRBV6-6 and TRBJ2-1; 9 bases agree with TRBD2. CDR1 is MNHNY, CDR2 SVGAGI, per germline (reference sequence). The CDR3 runs 15 residues. Unmatched junction bases numbered 8, after V lost 4 bases and J lost 7 bases. The CDR3 loop reads CASSWGSSGKNEQFF. CDR3 DNA: TGTGCCAGCAGTTGGGGCTCTAGCGGGAAAAATGAGCAGTTCTTC.

V and J are TRBV18 and TRBJ1-2; D is ambiguous. V shed 3 bases and J shed 2 bases, with 16 bases lying between them. Germline lookup yields CDR1 KGHSH and CDR2 LQKENI. The CDR3 extends over 16 amino acids. CDR3 in DNA: TGTGCCAGCTCACCTGGCGAGGGAGGCGTGAACTATGGCTACACCTTC. Translated, it gives CASSPGEGGVNYGYTF.

The chain couples TRBV2 to TRBJ2-3; the D gene is possibly TRBD2 (5 bases). Per the germline V gene, CDR1 is SNHLY and CDR2 is FYNNEI. Trimming shortened V by 8 bases and J by 0 bases, and 15 bases separated the two germline ends. This CDR3 has 15 residues. The CDR3 sequence: CASRIDYRSTDTQYF. CDR3 DNA: TGTGCCAGCCGGATCGACTACCGAAGCACAGATACGCAGTATTTT.

This clone was counted once. The V gene is TRBV2, the J gene TRBJ1-6; D might be TRBD1 (5 bases). The CDR3 length is 18 residues. Trimming shortened V by 6 bases and J by 7 bases, and 25 bases separated the two germline ends. In germline, CDR1 is SNHLY, CDR2 FYNNEI. CDR3 in DNA: TGTGCCAGCAGGGATGAGCATACTCTCGGACAAGACAATTCACCCCTCCACTTT. The encoded protein is CASRDEHTLGQDNSPLHF.

V and J are TRBV9 and TRBJ2-1; TRBD2 agrees at 10 bases. There are 14 residues in the CDR3. Looked up from germline, CDR1 is SGDLS and CDR2 is YYNGEE. The ends lost 5 bases at V and 2 bases at J; junction bases unmatched: 1. The CDR3 sequence is CASSTSGTYNEQFF. The DNA of the CDR3 is TGTGCCAGCAGTACTAGCGGGACCTACAATGAGCAGTTCTTC.

V gene TRBV6-2 or TRBV6-3 combines with J gene TRBJ2-5; possibly TRBD1 for D (6 bases). Germline-derived CDR1 and CDR2 are MNHEY and SVGEGT. The CDR3 extends over 14 amino acids. V dropped 0 bases and J dropped 3 bases, with 8 bases sitting between them. The CDR3 DNA follows: TGTGCCAGCAGTTACTCCAGGGGCAAAGAGACCCAGTACTTC. The encoded protein is CASSYSRGKETQYF.

CDR3 coding DNA: TGCAGCGTTGACCAATCGGACAGGGGGCTTGGCTACACCTTC. Its translation is CSVDQSDRGLGYTF. The chain uses TRBV29-1 and TRBJ1-2; 11 bases align to TRBD1. CDR1 SQVTM and CDR2 ANQGSEA come from the germline V gene. This CDR3 region has 14 residues. The ends lost 3 bases at V and 7 bases at J; junction bases unmatched: 7.

The chain is built from TRBV19 and TRBJ2-5, with 8 bases lining up with TRBD2. Germline CDR1 and CDR2: LNHDA and SQIVND (reference sequence). There are 17 residues in the CDR3. V lost 5 bases and J lost 0; bases outside the gene matches: 11. This CDR3 reads CASSREGTSGNQETQYF. DNA for the CDR3: TGTGCCAGTAGTCGAGAGGGCACTAGCGGAAACCAAGAGACCCAGTACTTC.

The DNA of the CDR3 is TGCAGCGTAAAAAGGACGGCGGGGGACACTGAAGCTTTCTTT. It translates to CSVKRTAGDTEAFF. This sequence joins TRBV29-1 and TRBJ1-1, with D possibly matching TRBD1 (5 bases). The length of the CDR3 is 14 residues. CDR1 and CDR2 from the germline V gene are SQVTM and ANQGSEA. Trimming shortened V by 6 bases and J by 3 bases, and 17 bases separated the two germline ends.

The chain uses TRBV5-5 and TRBJ2-2; 13 nucleotides align to TRBD2. The CDR3 is made up of 20 amino acids. Losses at the gene ends were 3 bases for V and 5 bases for J; bases not matched to a gene: 16. Germline V gives CDR1 SGHKS, CDR2 YYEKEE (reference sequence). CDR3 in amino acids: CASSSIEGLAGRGGTGELFF. CDR3 bases: TGTGCCAGCAGCTCCATCGAGGGACTAGCGGGAAGAGGGGGGACCGGGGAGCTGTTTTTT.

This sequence joins TRBV4-1 and TRBJ1-5; the D is unclear. This CDR3 has 15 amino acids. Per the germline V gene, CDR1 is MGHRA and CDR2 is YSYEKL. V was cut by 4 bases and J by 0 bases, with 10 bases left in between. As DNA, the CDR3 is TGCGCCAGCAGCCTCTCGACAATTAGCAATCAGCCCCAGCATTTT. Protein product: CASSLSTISNQPQHF.